The 23 T cell receptor beta chains below were found in one sample sequenced in a study of human thymus T cells. Corrective cardiac surgery supplied the resected thymus tissue. The data were produced by immunoSEQ multiplex PCR, yet TCRdb's version contains in-frame clones alone and is incomplete. This table holds tens of thousands of clones, 90% to 95% found once. The sequenced material came from thymus tissue. The receptors originated from a girl under three years old with a congenital heart defect but otherwise immunologically healthy.

The chain joins TRBV21-1 to TRBJ2-7. TRBV21-1 is listed as a pseudogene. CDR3 length: 14 amino acids. The DNA for the CDR3 is TGTGCCAGCAGCAAAGGGATAGCCGGGCCCGAGCAGTACTTC. Protein sequence: CASSKGIAGPEQYF.

V is TRBV2 and J is TRBJ1-2; 7 bases are a match to TRBD1. The V segment lost 8 bases and the J segment 7 bases; nucleotides outside the gene matches: 7. The CDR3 is made up of 12 amino acids. Germline V lookup: CDR1 SNHLY, CDR2 FYNNEI. The CDR3 DNA sequence: TGTGCCAGCCCCGACAGGGTACCTGGCTACACCTTC. This gives the protein CASPDRVPGYTF.

The V and J genes are TRBV19 and TRBJ2-3; the D gene is possibly TRBD2 (6 bases). The germline V gene has CDR1 LNHDA and CDR2 SQIVND (reference sequence). This CDR3 is 16 amino acids long. V was trimmed by 4 bases and J by 2 bases, leaving 16 bases between them. CDR3 loop: CASSKGPGDHTDTQYF. The CDR3, as DNA: TGTGCCAGTAGTAAAGGGCCGGGGGACCACACAGATACGCAGTATTTT.

This chain links TRBV4-2 with TRBJ2-1, with 14 positions matching TRBD2. The V gene's germline CDR1 is LGHNA and CDR2 YNFKEQ. The length of the CDR3 is 16 residues. V lost 0 bases to trimming and J lost 8 bases; unmatched junction nucleotides: 3. CDR3 nucleotide sequence: TGTGCCAGCAGCCAAGATGGGACTAGCGGGAGTGATGAGCAGTTCTTC. The encoded protein is CASSQDGTSGSDEQFF.

This chain uses TRBV7-9 with TRBJ2-5, with TRBD2 identical over 7 bases. This CDR3 comprises 16 residues. CDR1 is SEHNR, CDR2 FQNEAQ, per germline (reference sequence). With V trimmed by 5 bases and J by 2 bases, 11 bases remained unmatched. The CDR3 region is CASSTTSRDYQETQYF. The CDR3 region has the DNA TGTGCCAGCAGCACGACCTCCCGGGACTATCAAGAGACCCAGTACTTC.

This sequence joins TRBV28 and TRBJ2-7; D is perhaps TRBD1 or TRBD2 (5 bases each). Germline CDR1 reads MDHEN; CDR2 reads SYDVKM. This CDR3 is 17 amino acids long. Deletions cut 7 bases from V and 1 base from J, with 23 bases between. Here the CDR3 reads CASTVRDPDYQSYEQYF. CDR3 coding DNA: TGTGCCAGCACAGTCCGGGACCCCGACTACCAATCCTACGAGCAGTACTTC.

This sequence joins TRBV6-1 and TRBJ2-5; weak D call: TRBD2 (6 bases). Trimming pared 3 bases from V and 4 bases from J, leaving 18 bases between. Looked up from germline, CDR1 is MNHNS and CDR2 is SASEGT. There are 16 residues in the CDR3. The CDR3: CASSEGRRGTRETQYF. For the CDR3, the DNA is TGTGCCAGCAGTGAGGGGAGGAGGGGCACGAGAGAGACCCAGTACTTC.

This clone was observed a few times. This chain connects TRBV28 to TRBJ1-1; D remains ambiguous. Trimming took 3 bases from V and 3 from J, leaving 8 bases between them. Looked up from germline, CDR1 is MDHEN and CDR2 is SYDVKM. The CDR3 has 13 amino acids. CDR3 sequence reads: CASSFDGYTEAFF. The DNA for the CDR3 is TGTGCCAGCAGTTTTGATGGATACACTGAAGCTTTCTTT.

The CDR3 DNA sequence: TGTGCCAGCAGCTTAGAAGGGGTCCTCCAAGAGACCCAGTACTTC. It yields the protein CASSLEGVLQETQYF. The chain has TRBV7-9 and TRBJ2-5, with D possibly matching TRBD1 (5 bases). The CDR3 runs to 15 residues. V lost 1 base, J lost 1 base, and 10 bases lay in between. Germline CDR1 reads SEHNR; CDR2 reads FQNEAQ (reference sequence).

The CDR3 coding sequence is TGTGCCAGCAGCTACCAGGGACAGGGGACCTACGAGCAGTACTTC. Encoded protein: CASSYQGQGTYEQYF. V usage is TRBV5-6 and J usage is TRBJ2-7; TRBD1 matches 10 bases. After removal of 3 bases from V and 2 bases from J, the junction contained 5 bases not matched to a gene. The CDR3 is made up of 15 amino acids. The germline CDR1 and CDR2 sequences are SGHDT and YYEEEE.

This chain joins TRBV11-3 and TRBJ2-5, with unresolved D. Germline V gives CDR1 SGHNT, CDR2 YENEEA. The CDR3 sequence is 13 residues long. V dropped 2 bases and J dropped 3 bases, with 7 bases sitting between them. CDR3 loop: CASSLSGEETQYF. The DNA for the CDR3 is TGTGCCAGCAGCTTATCTGGTGAAGAGACCCAGTACTTC.

J is TRBJ2-3 and V is TRBV19; D remains ambiguous. The CDR3 covers 12 residues. With 4 bases removed from V and 5 bases from J, the gap between germline ends came to 7 bases. Per germline, CDR1 LNHDA and CDR2 SQIVND (reference sequence). CDR3 sequence reads: CASSKTEDTQYF. The CDR3, as DNA: TGTGCCAGTAGTAAAACTGAAGATACGCAGTATTTT.

V usage is TRBV5-6 and J usage is TRBJ2-7, with unresolved D. CDR3 size: 11 residues. CDR1 and CDR2 from the germline V gene are SGHDT and YYEEEE. V was clipped by 0 bases and J by 7 bases, with 5 bases between them. The CDR3 DNA sequence: TGTGCCAGCAGCTTGGGGCGAGAGCAGTACTTC. Translating gives CASSLGREQYF. Looking up the rest from reference TRBV5-6 and TRBJ2-7 gives the full variable domain: DAGVTQSPTHLIKTRGQQVTLRCSPKSGHDTVSWYQQALGQGPQFIFQYYEEEERQRGNFPDRFSGHQFPNYSSELNVNALLLGDSALYLCASSLGREQYFGPGTRLTVT.

The chain is built from TRBV30 and TRBJ2-3; no clear D gene. V dropped 4 bases and J dropped 0 bases, with 23 bases sitting between them. CDR3 length: 18 residues. Germline-derived CDR1 and CDR2 are GTSNPN and SVGIG (reference sequence). The CDR3 coding sequence is TGTGCCTGGACCCTACCCCCCCCCTACCTTATTAGCACAGATACGCAGTATTTT. Its translation: CAWTLPPPYLISTDTQYF.

The rearrangement joins TRBV5-6 to TRBJ1-4; perhaps TRBD1 as D (5 bases). Germline-derived CDR1 and CDR2 are SGHDT and YYEEEE. The CDR3 covers 14 residues. Trimming took off 1 base at V and 7 bases at J, with 11 bases between the two ends. The CDR3: CASSLRGGTEKLFF. The CDR3 DNA reads as TGTGCCAGCAGCTTGCGTGGAGGGACTGAAAAACTGTTTTTT.

V usage is TRBV7-6 and J usage is TRBJ2-5, with 9 positions matching TRBD2. Unmatched junction bases numbered 9, after V lost 5 bases and J lost 5 bases. The CDR3 extends over 15 amino acids. CDR1 and CDR2 (germline): SGHVS, FNYEAQ. The CDR3 DNA is TGTGCCAGCAGCCCCTTAGCGGGAGTAGAGGAGACCCAGTACTTC. The encoded protein is CASSPLAGVEETQYF.

The chain joins TRBV18 to TRBJ2-1; 8 bases fit TRBD2. V was pared by 9 bases and J by 8 bases, with 18 bases of the junction left unmatched. This CDR3 is 16 amino acids long. Germline V gives CDR1 KGHSH, CDR2 LQKENI. This CDR3 reads CASREGLVKGVYEQFF. As DNA, the CDR3 is TGTGCCAGTCGGGAGGGCTTAGTAAAAGGGGTGTATGAGCAGTTCTTC.

The rearrangement uses TRBV7-9 and TRBJ2-4; tentatively, D is TRBD1 or TRBD2 (5 bases each). Germline V gene data show CDR1 as SEHNR and CDR2 as FQNEAQ (reference sequence). The CDR3 length is 16 residues. V was pared by 4 bases and J by 8 bases, with 21 bases between. Here the CDR3 DNA reads TGTGCCAGCAGCTCGGGATTCGACAGCCGAGGTGACATTCAGTACTTC. Its protein is CASSSGFDSRGDIQYF.

V gene TRBV6-5 combines with J gene TRBJ1-2; tentatively, D is TRBD1 (5 bases). The CDR3 is 13 amino acids. The V gene's germline CDR1 is MNHEY and CDR2 SVGAGI. V lost 7 bases and J 2 bases, leaving 11 bases between the germline ends. DNA of the CDR3: TGTGCCAGCACGAAGGACATCAACTATGGCTACACCTTC. Translated, it gives CASTKDINYGYTF.

The CDR3 loop is CAWSVRVRQGDYGYTF. The CDR3 region has the DNA TGTGCCTGGAGTGTAAGGGTGAGACAGGGTGACTATGGCTACACCTTC. V usage is TRBV30 and J usage is TRBJ1-2; 7 nucleotides align to TRBD1. The CDR3 loop spans 16 amino acids. After removal of 0 bases from V and 3 bases from J, the junction contained 10 bases not matched to a gene. CDR1 and CDR2 from the germline V gene are GTSNPN and SVGIG (reference sequence).

In DNA form, the CDR3 reads TGTGCCAGTAGTCTCACCGGGACAGGGTCGTTTGTCACTGAAGCTTTCTTT. This gives the protein CASSLTGTGSFVTEAFF. The rearrangement links TRBV19 to TRBJ1-1; 9 nucleotides agree with TRBD1. The CDR3 has 17 amino acids. V was pared by 5 bases and J by 4 bases, with 14 bases of the junction left unmatched. Germline loops: CDR1 LNHDA, CDR2 SQIVND (reference sequence).

The count of this clone is one. The chain combines TRBV29-1 with TRBJ1-1; D ambiguous. Germline CDR1 is SQVTM and CDR2 is ANQGSEA. The CDR3 is 15 residues long. The ends were cut back, 0 bases at V and 1 base at J, with 12 bases in the middle. The CDR3 is CSVEEAGSSNTEAFF. CDR3 coding DNA: TGCAGCGTTGAAGAGGCTGGCAGCTCGAACACTGAAGCTTTCTTT.

The V gene is TRBV2, the J gene TRBJ2-7; TRBD2 aligns across 7 bases. The length of the CDR3 is 16 residues. The V segment lost 6 bases and the J segment 3 bases; nucleotides outside the gene matches: 14. The germline V gene encodes CDR1 SNHLY and CDR2 FYNNEI. CDR3 bases: TGTGCCAGCAGACGCACTTCCGGACTAGGATTCTACGAGCAGTACTTC. It yields the protein CASRRTSGLGFYEQYF. The full variable domain, with the rest looked up from reference TRBV2 and TRBJ2-7, is EPEVTQTPSHQVTQMGQEVILRCVPISNHLYFYWYRQILGQKVEFLVSFYNNEISEKSEIFDDQFSVERPDGSNFTLKIRSTKLEDSAMYFCASRRTSGLGFYEQYFGPGTRLTVT.